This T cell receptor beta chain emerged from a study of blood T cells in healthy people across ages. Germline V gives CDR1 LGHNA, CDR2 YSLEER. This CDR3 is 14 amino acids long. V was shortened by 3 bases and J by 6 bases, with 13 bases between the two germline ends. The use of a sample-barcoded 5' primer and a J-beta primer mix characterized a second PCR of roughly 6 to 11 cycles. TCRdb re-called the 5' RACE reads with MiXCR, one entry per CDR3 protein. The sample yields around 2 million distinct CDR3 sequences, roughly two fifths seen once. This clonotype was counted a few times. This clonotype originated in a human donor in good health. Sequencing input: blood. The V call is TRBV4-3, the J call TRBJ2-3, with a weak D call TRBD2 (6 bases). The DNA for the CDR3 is TGCGCCAGCAGCCATACGGGGGTTTCCGATACGCAGTATTTT. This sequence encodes CASSHTGVSDTQYF.